The table lists the clone carrying this T cell receptor (beta chain) with a count of one. The antigen remains unidentified. Method: immunoSEQ multiplex PCR; TCRdb's copy keeps in-frame clones and lacks some. Of 5,000 or so clones in the sample, 35% to 40% are singletons; the top ten hold around 8.7%. This sample is part of a study of T cells in localized non-small cell lung cancer. General observations from the study: Uninvolved adjacent lung showed peak T cell clonality, exceeding tumor. Longer overall survival was associated with a higher density of T cells in the blood. For the top 100 tumor clones, a median around 61 also appeared in adjacent lung.

The clonotype originates from a male donor aged 60 or over with stage I squamous cell lung carcinoma. Material: lung tumor tissue, obtained before any cancer treatment.

DNA for the CDR3: TGTGCCACCAGGCCCGGGCCCTCAGGGGTCCACGAAGCTTTCTTT. Amino acids: CATRPGPSGVHEAFF. The V and J genes are TRBV15 and TRBJ1-1, with D perhaps matching TRBD1 (6 bases). V was trimmed by 6 bases and J by 8 bases, leaving 22 bases between them. In germline, CDR1 is LNHNV, CDR2 YYDKDF (reference sequence). CDR3 length: 15 residues.